This TCR beta chain was recorded in a study of T-cell reconstitution after alpha-beta-depleted transplantation in children. Unique molecular identifiers were incorporated during preparation of the TCRbeta library. TCRdb reanalysed the PCR reads using MiXCR and keeps one entry per CDR3 protein. The sample records about 980,000 distinct CDR3 sequences, around 30% being singletons. V trimming: 4 bases; J trimming: 5 bases; junction bases outside the gene matches: 10. Germline V gives CDR1 LGHDT, CDR2 YNNKEL (reference sequence). The CDR3 spans 16 residues. Material: PBMCs, mostly from graft donor cells, obtained 360 days after TCRalphabeta/CD19-depleted stem cell transplant. The chain uses TRBV3-1 and TRBJ2-3; 9 nucleotides match TRBD2. This receptor was taken from a boy under three years old who had a stem cell transplant for SCID, so the T cells may come from the graft donor. Written as DNA, the CDR3 is TGTGCCAGCAGCCTTAAGCGGGGGGCCTCGCTAGATACGCAGTATTTT. Translated, it gives CASSLKRGASLDTQYF.